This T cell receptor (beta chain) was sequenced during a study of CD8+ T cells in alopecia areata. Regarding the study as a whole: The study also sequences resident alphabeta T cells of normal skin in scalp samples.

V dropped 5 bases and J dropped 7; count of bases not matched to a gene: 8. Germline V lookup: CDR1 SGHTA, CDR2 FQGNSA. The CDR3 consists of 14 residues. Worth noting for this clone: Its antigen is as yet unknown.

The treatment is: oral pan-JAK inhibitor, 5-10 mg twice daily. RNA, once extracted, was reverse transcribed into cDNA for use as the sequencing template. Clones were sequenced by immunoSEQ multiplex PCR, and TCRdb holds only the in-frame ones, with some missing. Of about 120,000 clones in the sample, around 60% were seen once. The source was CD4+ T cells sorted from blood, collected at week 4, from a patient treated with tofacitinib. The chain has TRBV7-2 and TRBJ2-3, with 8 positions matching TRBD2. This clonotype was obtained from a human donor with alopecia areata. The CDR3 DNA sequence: TGTGCCAGCAGCGACTCGGGCGGGGGGAATACGCAGTATTTT. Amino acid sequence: CASSDSGGGNTQYF.